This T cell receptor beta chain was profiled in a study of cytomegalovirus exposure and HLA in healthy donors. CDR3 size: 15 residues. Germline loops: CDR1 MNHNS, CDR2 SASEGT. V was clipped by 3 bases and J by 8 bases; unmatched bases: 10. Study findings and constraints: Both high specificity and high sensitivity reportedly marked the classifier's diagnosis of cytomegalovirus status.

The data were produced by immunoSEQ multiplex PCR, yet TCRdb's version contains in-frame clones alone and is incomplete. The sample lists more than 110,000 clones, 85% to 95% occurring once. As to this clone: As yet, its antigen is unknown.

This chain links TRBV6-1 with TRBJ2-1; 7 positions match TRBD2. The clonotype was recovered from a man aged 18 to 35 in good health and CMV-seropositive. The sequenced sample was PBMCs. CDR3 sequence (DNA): TGTGCCAGCAGTGACTATGCGGGAGATAGAGATGAGCAGTTCTTC. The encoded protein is CASSDYAGDRDEQFF.